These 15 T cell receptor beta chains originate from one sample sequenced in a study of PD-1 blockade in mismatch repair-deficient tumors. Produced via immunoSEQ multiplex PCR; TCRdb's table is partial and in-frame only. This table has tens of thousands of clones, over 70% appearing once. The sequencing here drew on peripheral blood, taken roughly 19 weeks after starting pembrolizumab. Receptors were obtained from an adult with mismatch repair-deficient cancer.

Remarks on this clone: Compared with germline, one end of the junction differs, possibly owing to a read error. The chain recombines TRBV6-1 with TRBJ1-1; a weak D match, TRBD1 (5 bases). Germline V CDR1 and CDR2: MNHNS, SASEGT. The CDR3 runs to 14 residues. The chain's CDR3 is CASSDLGVKTEAFF. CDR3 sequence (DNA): TGTGCCAGCAGTGACCTAGGGGTGAAGACTGAAGCTTTCTTT.

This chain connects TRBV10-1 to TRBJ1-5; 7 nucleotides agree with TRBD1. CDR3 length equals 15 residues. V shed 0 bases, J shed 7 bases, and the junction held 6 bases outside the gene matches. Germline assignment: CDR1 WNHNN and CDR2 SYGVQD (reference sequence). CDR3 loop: CASSESPRGEQPQHF. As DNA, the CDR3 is TGCGCCAGCAGTGAGTCTCCCAGGGGGGAGCAGCCCCAGCATTTT.

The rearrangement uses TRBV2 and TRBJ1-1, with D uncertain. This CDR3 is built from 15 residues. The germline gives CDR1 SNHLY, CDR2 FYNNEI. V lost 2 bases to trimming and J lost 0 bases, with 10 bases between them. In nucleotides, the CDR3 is TGTGCCAGCAGTGAAACGGCTGCCATGAACACTGAAGCTTTCTTT. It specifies CASSETAAMNTEAFF.

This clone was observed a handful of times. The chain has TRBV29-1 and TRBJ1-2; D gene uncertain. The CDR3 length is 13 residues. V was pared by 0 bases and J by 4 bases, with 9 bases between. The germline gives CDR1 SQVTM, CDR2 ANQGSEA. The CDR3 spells CSVEEYRGYGYTF. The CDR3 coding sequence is TGCAGCGTTGAAGAATATAGAGGCTATGGCTACACCTTC.

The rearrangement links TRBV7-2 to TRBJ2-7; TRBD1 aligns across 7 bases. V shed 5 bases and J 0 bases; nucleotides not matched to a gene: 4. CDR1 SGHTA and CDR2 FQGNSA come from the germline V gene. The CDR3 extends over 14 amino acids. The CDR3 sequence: CASSIRQGSYEQYF. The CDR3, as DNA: TGTGCCAGCAGCATCCGACAGGGCTCCTACGAGCAGTACTTC.

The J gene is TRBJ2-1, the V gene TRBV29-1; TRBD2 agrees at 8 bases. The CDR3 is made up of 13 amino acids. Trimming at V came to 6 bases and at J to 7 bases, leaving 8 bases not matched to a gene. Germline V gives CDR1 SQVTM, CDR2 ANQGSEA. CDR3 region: CSVAGVGSNEQFF. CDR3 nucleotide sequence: TGCAGCGTAGCGGGAGTAGGTTCGAATGAGCAGTTCTTC.

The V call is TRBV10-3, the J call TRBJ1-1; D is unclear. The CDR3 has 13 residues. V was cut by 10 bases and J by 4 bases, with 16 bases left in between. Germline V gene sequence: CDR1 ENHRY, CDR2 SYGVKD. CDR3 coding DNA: TGTGCCACCTCCCCCCCTAAGGGCACTGAAGCTTTCTTT. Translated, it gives CATSPPKGTEAFF.

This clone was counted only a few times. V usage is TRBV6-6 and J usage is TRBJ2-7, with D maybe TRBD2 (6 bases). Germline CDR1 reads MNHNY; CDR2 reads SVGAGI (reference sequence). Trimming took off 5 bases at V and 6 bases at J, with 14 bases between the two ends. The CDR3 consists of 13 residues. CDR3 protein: CASSPGDAFEQYF. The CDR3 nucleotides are TGTGCCAGCAGTCCGGGGGACGCCTTCGAGCAGTACTTC.

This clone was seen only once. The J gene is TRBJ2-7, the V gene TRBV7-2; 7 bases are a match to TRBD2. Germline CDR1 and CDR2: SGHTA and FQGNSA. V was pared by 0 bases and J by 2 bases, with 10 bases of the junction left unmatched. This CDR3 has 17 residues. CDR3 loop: CASSLAWGRAFPYEQYF. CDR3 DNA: TGTGCCAGCAGCTTAGCGTGGGGGAGGGCCTTCCCCTACGAGCAGTACTTC.

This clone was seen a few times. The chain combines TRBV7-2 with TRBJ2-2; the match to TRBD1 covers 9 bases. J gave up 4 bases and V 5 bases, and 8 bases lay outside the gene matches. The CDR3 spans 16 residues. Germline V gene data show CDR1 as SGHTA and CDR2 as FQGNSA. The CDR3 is CASSLLQGAGTGELFF. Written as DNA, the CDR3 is TGTGCCAGCAGCCTACTACAGGGGGCGGGCACCGGGGAGCTGTTTTTT. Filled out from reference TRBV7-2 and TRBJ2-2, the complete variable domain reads GAGVSQSPSNKVTEKGKDVELRCDPISGHTALYWYRQSLGQGLEFLIYFQGNSAPDKSGLPSDRFSAERTGGSVSTLTIQRTQQEDSAVYLCASSLLQGAGTGELFFGEGSRLTVL.

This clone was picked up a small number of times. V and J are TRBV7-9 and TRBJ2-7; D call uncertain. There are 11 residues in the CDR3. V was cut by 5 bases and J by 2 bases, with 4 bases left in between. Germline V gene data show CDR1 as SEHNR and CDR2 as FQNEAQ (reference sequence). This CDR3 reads CASSAAYEQYF. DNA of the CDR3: TGTGCCAGCAGCGCCGCCTACGAGCAGTACTTC.

The CDR3 DNA reads TGTGCCAGCAGCCTGGGACAGACCTACGAGCAGTACTTC. Translating gives CASSLGQTYEQYF. The V call is TRBV6-6, the J call TRBJ2-7, with 7 bases fitting TRBD1. This CDR3 region has 13 residues. The germline CDR1 and CDR2 sequences are MNHNY and SVGAGI (reference sequence). V shed 6 bases, J shed 2 bases, and the junction held 4 bases outside the gene matches.

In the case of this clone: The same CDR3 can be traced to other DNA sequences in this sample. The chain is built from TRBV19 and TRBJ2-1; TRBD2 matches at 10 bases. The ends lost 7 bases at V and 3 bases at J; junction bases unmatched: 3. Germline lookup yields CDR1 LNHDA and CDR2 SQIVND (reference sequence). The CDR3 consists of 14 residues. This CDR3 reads CASTLAGVYNEQFF. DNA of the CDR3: TGTGCCAGTACCCTAGCGGGAGTCTACAATGAGCAGTTCTTC. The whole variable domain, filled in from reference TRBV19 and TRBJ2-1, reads DGGITQSPKYLFRKEGQNVTLSCEQNLNHDAMYWYRQDPGQGLRLIYYSQIVNDFQKGDIAEGYSVSREKKESFPLTVTSAQKNPTAFYLCASTLAGVYNEQFFGPGTRLTVL.

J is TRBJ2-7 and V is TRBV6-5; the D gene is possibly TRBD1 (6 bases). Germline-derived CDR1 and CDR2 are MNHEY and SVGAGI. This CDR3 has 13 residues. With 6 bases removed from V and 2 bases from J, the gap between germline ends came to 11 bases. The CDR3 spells CASRHRDPYEQYF. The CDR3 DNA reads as TGTGCCAGCAGACACAGGGATCCCTACGAGCAGTACTTC.

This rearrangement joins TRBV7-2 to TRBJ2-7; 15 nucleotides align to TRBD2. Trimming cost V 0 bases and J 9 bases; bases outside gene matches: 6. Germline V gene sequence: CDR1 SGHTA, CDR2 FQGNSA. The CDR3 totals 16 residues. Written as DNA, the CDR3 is TGTGCCAGCAGCTTAGCGCTGGGGACTAGCGGGAGGCGGCAGTACTTC. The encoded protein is CASSLALGTSGRRQYF.